The sequence of this TCR beta chain was determined in a study of blood T cell repertoires in COVID-19. The overall study: In each case, the material was cDNA or gDNA derived from T cells, B-cell-depleted T cells, or PBMCs.

The CDR3 runs 12 residues. Germline assignment: CDR1 SQVTM and CDR2 ANQGSEA. With 6 bases clipped from V and 5 bases from J, the junction kept 5 bases outside the gene matches. Remarks on this clone: Distinct nucleotide sequences in the sample also encode this CDR3.

Study processing details: Reference gene primers were amplified, and this amplification served to estimate nucleated cell counts. Assay used: immunoSEQ multiplex PCR; TCRdb lists only in-frame clones, some missing. The D gene and trimming were derived from the DNA, and the V and J assignments and clone size from that table. The table shows approximately 80,000 clones, with over 80% occurring only once. The receptor was derived from a woman aged 65 to 85 with acute or convalescent COVID-19. Source material: peripheral blood. The rearrangement joins TRBV29-1 to TRBJ1-2; 8 bases map to TRBD1. CDR3 region: CSVETGGYGYTF. The DNA of the CDR3 is TGCAGCGTCGAAACAGGGGGGTATGGCTACACCTTC.